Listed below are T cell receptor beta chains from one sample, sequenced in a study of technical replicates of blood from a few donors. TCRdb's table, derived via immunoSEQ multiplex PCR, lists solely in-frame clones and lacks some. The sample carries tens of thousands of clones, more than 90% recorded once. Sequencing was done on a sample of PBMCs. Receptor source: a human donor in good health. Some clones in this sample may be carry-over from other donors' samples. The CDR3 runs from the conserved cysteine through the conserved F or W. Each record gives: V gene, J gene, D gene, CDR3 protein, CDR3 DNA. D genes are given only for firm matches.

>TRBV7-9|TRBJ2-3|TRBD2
CASSDRLAGGLADTQYF
TGTGCCAGCAGCGATCGACTAGCGGGGGGCCTCGCGGATACGCAGTATTTT
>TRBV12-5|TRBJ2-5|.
CASGLTGRETQYF
TGTGCTAGTGGACTAACAGGGCGAGAGACCCAGTACTTC
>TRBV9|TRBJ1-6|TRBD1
CASSGQVGNSPLHF
TGTGCCAGCAGTGGACAGGTTGGGAATTCACCCCTCCACTTT
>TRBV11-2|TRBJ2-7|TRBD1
CASSTGTGGVEQYF
TGTGCCAGCAGCACCGGGACAGGGGGCGTCGAGCAGTACTTC
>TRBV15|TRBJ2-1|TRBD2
CATSSPPGGREQFF
TGTGCCACCAGCAGCCCACCGGGGGGGCGTGAGCAGTTCTTC
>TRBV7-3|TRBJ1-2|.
CASSLDGVGGYTF
TGTGCCAGCAGCCTCGACGGGGTCGGGGGCTACACCTTC
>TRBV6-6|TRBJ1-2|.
CASSVRLDGYTF
TGTGCCAGCAGCGTCCGACTCGATGGCTACACCTTC
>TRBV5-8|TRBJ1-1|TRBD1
CASSLVWDSHMNTEAFF
TGTGCCAGCAGCTTGGTATGGGACAGCCACATGAATACTGAAGCTTTCTTT
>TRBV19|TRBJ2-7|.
CASSITPGYEQYF
TGTGCCAGTAGTATAACCCCCGGCTACGAGCAGTACTTC
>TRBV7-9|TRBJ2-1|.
CASSFFLAQNEQFF
TGTGCCAGCAGCTTTTTCCTAGCTCAAAATGAGCAGTTCTTC
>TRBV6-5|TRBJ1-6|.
CASSYNRNNSPLHF
TGTGCCAGCAGTTACAATAGAAATAATTCACCCCTCCACTTT
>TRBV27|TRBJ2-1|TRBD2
CASSPIGLAGLYNEQFF
TGTGCCAGCAGTCCGATAGGACTAGCGGGACTCTACAATGAGCAGTTCTTC
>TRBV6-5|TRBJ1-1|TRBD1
CASSYAGGTEAFF
TGTGCCAGCAGTTACGCAGGGGGGACTGAAGCTTTCTTT
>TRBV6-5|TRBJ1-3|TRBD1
CASSYSWTGKGNTIYF
TGTGCCAGCAGTTACTCCTGGACAGGGAAAGGAAACACCATATATTTT
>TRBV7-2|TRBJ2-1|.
CASSLVSTEINNEQFF
TGTGCCAGCAGCTTAGTCAGCACAGAGATCAACAATGAGCAGTTCTTC
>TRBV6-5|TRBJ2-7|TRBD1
CASSSGQHYEQYF
TGTGCCAGCAGTTCGGGACAGCATTACGAGCAGTACTTC
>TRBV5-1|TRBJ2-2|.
CASSLEGARTGELFF
TGCGCCAGCAGCTTGGAAGGGGCGCGTACCGGGGAGCTGTTTTTT
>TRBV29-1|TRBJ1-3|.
CSVAYGNTIYF
TGCAGCGTTGCTTATGGAAACACCATATATTTT
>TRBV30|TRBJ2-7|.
CAWRASDYEQYF
TGTGCCTGGAGGGCTAGCGACTACGAGCAGTACTTC